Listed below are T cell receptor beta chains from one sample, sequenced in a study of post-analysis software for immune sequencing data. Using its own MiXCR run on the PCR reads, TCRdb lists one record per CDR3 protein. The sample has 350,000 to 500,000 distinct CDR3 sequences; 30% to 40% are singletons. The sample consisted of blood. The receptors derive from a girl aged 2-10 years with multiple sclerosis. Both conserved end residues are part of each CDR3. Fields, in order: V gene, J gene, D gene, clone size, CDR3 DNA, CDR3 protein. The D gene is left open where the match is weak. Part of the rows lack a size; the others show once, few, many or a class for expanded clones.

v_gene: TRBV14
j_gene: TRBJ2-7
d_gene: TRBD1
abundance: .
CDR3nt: TGTGCCAGCAGCTTGTTGGACAGGGGGCGAGACGAGCAGTACTTC
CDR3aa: CASSLLDRGRDEQYF

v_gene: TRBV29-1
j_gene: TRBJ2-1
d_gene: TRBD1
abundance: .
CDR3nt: TGCAGCGTTGAACCATCGACAGGGTGGGATGAGCAGTTCTTC
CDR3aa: CSVEPSTGWDEQFF

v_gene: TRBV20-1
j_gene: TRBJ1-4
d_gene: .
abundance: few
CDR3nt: TGCAGTGCTAGAGGGGGCAGGGTAGTAACTAATGAAAAACTGTTTTTT
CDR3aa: CSARGGRVVTNEKLFF

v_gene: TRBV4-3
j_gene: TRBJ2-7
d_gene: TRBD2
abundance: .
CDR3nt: TGCGCCAGCAGCCAATCTTGGCGCGGGAGACCCTACGAGCAGTACTTC
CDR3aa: CASSQSWRGRPYEQYF

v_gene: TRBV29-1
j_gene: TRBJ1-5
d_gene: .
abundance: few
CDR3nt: TGCAGCGTTAAACAGGGAAATCAGCCCCAGCATTTT
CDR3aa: CSVKQGNQPQHF

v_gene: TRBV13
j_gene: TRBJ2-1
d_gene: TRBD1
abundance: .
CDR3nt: TGTGCCAGCAGCTCCGGGACAGTCCTTTTCTACAATGAGCAGTTCTTC
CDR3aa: CASSSGTVLFYNEQFF

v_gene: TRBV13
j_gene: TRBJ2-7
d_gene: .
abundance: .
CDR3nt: TGTGCCAGCAGCTTAGCGCTAGTTAGCAAATCCTACGAGCAGTACTTC
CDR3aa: CASSLALVSKSYEQYF

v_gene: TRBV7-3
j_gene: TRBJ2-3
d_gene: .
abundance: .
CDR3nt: TGTGCCAGCAGCGGAAACTGGACAGATACGCAGTATTTT
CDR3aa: CASSGNWTDTQYF

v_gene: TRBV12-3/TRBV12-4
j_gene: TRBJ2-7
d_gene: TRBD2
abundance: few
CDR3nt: TGTGCCAGCAGGGATCGGGGGGGTTCCGACGAGCAGTACTTC
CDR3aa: CASRDRGGSDEQYF

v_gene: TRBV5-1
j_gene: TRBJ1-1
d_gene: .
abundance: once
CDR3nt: TGCGCCAGCCGGGTGACCGGGACAACAACTTCGAACACTGAAGCTTTCTTT
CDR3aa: CASRVTGTTTSNTEAFF

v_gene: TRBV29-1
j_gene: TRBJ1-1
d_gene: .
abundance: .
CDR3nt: TGCAGCGTAATAAGATTAAAAACAGGGTCTGGTTGGGCTTTCTTT
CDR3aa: CSVIRLKTGSGWAFF

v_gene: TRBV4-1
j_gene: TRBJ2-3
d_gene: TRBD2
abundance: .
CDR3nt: TGCGCCAGCAGCCCCGACAGAAACGGACTAGCCACAGATACGCAGTATTTT
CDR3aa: CASSPDRNGLATDTQYF

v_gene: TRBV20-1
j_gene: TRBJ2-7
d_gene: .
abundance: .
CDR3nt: TGCAGTGCTAGAGATCCCCATTACGAGCAGTACTTC
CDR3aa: CSARDPHYEQYF

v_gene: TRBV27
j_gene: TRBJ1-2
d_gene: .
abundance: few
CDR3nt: TGTGCCAGCAGTTTAAACAGGGAATACAACTATGGCTACACCTTC
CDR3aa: CASSLNREYNYGYTF

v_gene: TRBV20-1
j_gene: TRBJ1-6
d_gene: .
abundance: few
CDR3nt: TGCAGTGCTAGAGATCGACAAAGCTCCTATAATTCACCCCTCCACTTT
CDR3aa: CSARDRQSSYNSPLHF

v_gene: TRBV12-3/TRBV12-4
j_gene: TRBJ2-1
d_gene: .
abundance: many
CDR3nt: TGTGCCAGCAGTTTACGGCAAGCCTACAATGAGCAGTTCTTC
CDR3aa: CASSLRQAYNEQFF

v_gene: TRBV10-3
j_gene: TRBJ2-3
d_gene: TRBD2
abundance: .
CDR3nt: TGTGCCATCAGTGGCTCCTGGGAGGGCCGATCAGATACGCAGTATTTT
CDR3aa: CAISGSWEGRSDTQYF

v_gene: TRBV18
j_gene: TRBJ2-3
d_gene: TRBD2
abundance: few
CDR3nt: TGTGCCAGCTCACCGGGACTAGTACGGTCGGATACGCAGTATTTT
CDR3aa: CASSPGLVRSDTQYF

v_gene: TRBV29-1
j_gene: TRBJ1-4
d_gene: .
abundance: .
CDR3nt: TGCAGCGTTGATACGGGGGCCACTAATGAAAAACTGTTTTTT
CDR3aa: CSVDTGATNEKLFF

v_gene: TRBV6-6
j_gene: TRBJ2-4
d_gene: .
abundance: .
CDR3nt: TGTGCCAGCAGTTACGTGACGGCATCAGCCAAAAACATTCAGTACTTC
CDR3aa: CASSYVTASAKNIQYF

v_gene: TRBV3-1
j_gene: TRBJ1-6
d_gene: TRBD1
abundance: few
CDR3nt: TGTGCCAGCAGTGAGACAGGGTTTAATTCACCCCTCCACTTT
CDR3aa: CASSETGFNSPLHF

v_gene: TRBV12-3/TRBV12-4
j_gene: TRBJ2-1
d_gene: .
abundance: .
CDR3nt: TGTGCCAGCAGTTTTCAGGGCTTGGAGTACAATGAGCAGTTCTTC
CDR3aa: CASSFQGLEYNEQFF

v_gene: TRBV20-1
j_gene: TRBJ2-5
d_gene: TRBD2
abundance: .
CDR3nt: TGCAGTGCTAGAGACCGGGGATTAGCGGGAGGCCAGCAGTACTTC
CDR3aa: CSARDRGLAGGQQYF

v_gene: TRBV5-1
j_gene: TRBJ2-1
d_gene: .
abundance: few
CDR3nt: TGCGCCAGCAGCACCAGGGGGGAGTGGGGGGATGAGCAGTTCTTC
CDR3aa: CASSTRGEWGDEQFF

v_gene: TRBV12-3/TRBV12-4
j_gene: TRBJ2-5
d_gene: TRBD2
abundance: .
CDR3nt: TGTGCCAGCAGTTTCGGGCTAGCGGGGATACAAGAGACCCAGTACTTC
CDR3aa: CASSFGLAGIQETQYF

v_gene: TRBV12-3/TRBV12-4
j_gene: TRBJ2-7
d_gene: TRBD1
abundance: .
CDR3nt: TGTGCCAGCAGTCTATCTCCGGGACAGGGATCCTACGAGCAGTACTTC
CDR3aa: CASSLSPGQGSYEQYF

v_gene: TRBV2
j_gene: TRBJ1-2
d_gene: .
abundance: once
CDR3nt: TGTGCCAGCAGTGATAGGCAGCGACACTATGGCCACACCTTC
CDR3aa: CASSDRQRHYGHTF

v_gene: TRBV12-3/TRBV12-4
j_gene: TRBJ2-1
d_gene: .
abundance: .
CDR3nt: TGTGCCAGCAGTTTAGCTGGACTCCGGATCAATGAGCAGTTCTTC
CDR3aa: CASSLAGLRINEQFF

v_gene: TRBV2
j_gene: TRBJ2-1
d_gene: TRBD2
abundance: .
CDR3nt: TGTGCCAGCATATGGGGGTCTAGCGGGGCAGAGAATGAGCAGTTCTTC
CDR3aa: CASIWGSSGAENEQFF

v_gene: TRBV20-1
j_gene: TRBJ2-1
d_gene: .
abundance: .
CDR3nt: TGCAGTGCTAGCGTCCGCCAGCGGGCTTACAATGAGCAGTTCTTC
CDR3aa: CSASVRQRAYNEQFF

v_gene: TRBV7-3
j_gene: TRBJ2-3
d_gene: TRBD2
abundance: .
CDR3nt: TGTGCCAGCAGCTTGGGACTAGCGGGTCGATACACAGATACGCAGTATTTT
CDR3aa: CASSLGLAGRYTDTQYF

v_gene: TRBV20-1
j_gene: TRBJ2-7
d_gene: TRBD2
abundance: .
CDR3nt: TGCAGTGCGATAGCGGGGGGGTACTCCTACGAGCAGTACTTC
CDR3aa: CSAIAGGYSYEQYF

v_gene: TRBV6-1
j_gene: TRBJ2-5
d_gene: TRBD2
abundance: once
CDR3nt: TGTGCCAGCAGTGGCGGGGGGCCCCAGTACTTC
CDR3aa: CASSGGGPQYF

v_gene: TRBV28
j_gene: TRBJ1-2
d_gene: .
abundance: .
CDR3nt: TGTGCCAGCAGTTTAACCCTCAAACAGGGCCGCTATGGCTACACCTTC
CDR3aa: CASSLTLKQGRYGYTF